Listed below are T cell receptor beta chains from one sample, sequenced in a study of vaccination and CD4 T cells after COVID-19. TCRdb itself ran the PCR reads through MiXCR, one entry per CDR3 protein. This table holds 6,700 or so distinct CDR3 sequences, less than 40% found once. Their specific antigens are unknown. The source material was CD4+ T cells from blood, cultured in vitro. These receptors were taken from a human donor in good health. Each CDR3 is given with its conserved first and last residue. Each record gives: clone size, J gene, V gene, D gene, CDR3 DNA, CDR3 protein. The D gene is left open where the match is weak. Clone size is given for some rows only: seen once, a few or many times, or a class if the clone is expanded.

- | TRBJ1-1 | TRBV29-1 | - | TGCAGCGTTGGATGGAGGGACAACGAAGCTTTCTTT | CSVGWRDNEAFF
- | TRBJ1-5 | TRBV6-1 | - | TGTGCCAGCGCTGGACAGCAAGAACAGCCCCAGCATTTT | CASAGQQEQPQHF
few | TRBJ1-5 | TRBV12-3/TRBV12-4 | - | TGTGCCAGCACCGCAACCCACGAGGGTAATCAGCCCCAGCATTTT | CASTATHEGNQPQHF
- | TRBJ1-1 | TRBV7-3 | - | TGTGCCAGCAGCTTCGACACTTACACTGAAGCTTTCTTT | CASSFDTYTEAFF
few | TRBJ1-1 | TRBV20-1 | - | TGCAGTGCTAAACAGGGCGAGGAGACTGAAGCTTTCTTT | CSAKQGEETEAFF
- | TRBJ2-1 | TRBV6-1 | - | TGTGCCAGTAAAACTTTGCACCAGGATTCCTACAATGAGCAGTTCTTC | CASKTLHQDSYNEQFF
- | TRBJ1-5 | TRBV20-1 | - | TGCAGTGCTAGACCTAACGGGGGGGTGAATCAGCCCCAGCATTTT | CSARPNGGVNQPQHF
- | TRBJ2-1 | TRBV7-9 | - | TGTGCCAGCAGCTTACCCTTTCTCGCTGAGCAGTTCTTC | CASSLPFLAEQFF
few | TRBJ1-1 | TRBV6-2/TRBV6-3 | - | TGTGCCAGCAGCCTCACAGGGCTCGTGGCTTTCTTT | CASSLTGLVAFF
few | TRBJ2-3 | TRBV7-3 | - | TGTGCCAGCAGCTTAATCGGGGAGCCAAGCACAGATACGCAGTATTTT | CASSLIGEPSTDTQYF
- | TRBJ1-2 | TRBV7-9 | - | TGTGCCAGCAGCTTGGCAGGGGAGTTGATGGGCTACACCTTC | CASSLAGELMGYTF
medium-sized | TRBJ1-2 | TRBV4-2 | - | TGTGCCAGCAGCCACTGGGGCTCTGGCTACACCTTC | CASSHWGSGYTF
few | TRBJ1-1 | TRBV7-2 | - | TGTGCCAGCACCTTGTTACAGTACACTGAAGCTTTCTTT | CASTLLQYTEAFF
- | TRBJ2-5 | TRBV6-2/TRBV6-3 | - | TGTGCCAGCAGCCAAGTGGTCGCCCAGTACTTC | CASSQVVAQYF
- | TRBJ1-1 | TRBV12-3/TRBV12-4 | - | TGTGCCAGCAGTTTTGGGCAGCCGACTGAAGCTTTCTTT | CASSFGQPTEAFF
- | TRBJ2-7 | TRBV9 | - | TGTGCCAGCAGCGTAGGGCAGGGGACCACCTACGAGCAGTACTTC | CASSVGQGTTYEQYF
- | TRBJ2-1 | TRBV7-2 | TRBD1 | TGTGCCAGCAGCGTTAGACAGGGTAACAATGAGCAGTTCTTC | CASSVRQGNNEQFF
- | TRBJ1-5 | TRBV19 | - | TGTGCCAGTAGAGCCGGGACTACTTCCAATCAGCCCCAGCATTTT | CASRAGTTSNQPQHF
few | TRBJ1-5 | TRBV20-1 | - | TGCAGTGCTAGAGATCGGGAACAGCCCCAGCATTTT | CSARDREQPQHF
once | TRBJ2-3 | TRBV6-4 | TRBD1 | TGTGCCAGCAGTCCGACAGGGGGCGCGGCAGATACGCAGTATTTT | CASSPTGGAADTQYF
- | TRBJ2-1 | TRBV11-3 | - | TGTGCCAGCAGCACGGGAATAGCCTACAATGAGCAGTTCTTC | CASSTGIAYNEQFF
few | TRBJ1-2 | TRBV19 | - | TGTGCCAGTAATAATCGGGACACTAACTATGGCTACACCTTC | CASNNRDTNYGYTF
few | TRBJ2-1 | TRBV25-1 | - | TGTGCCAGCAGTGGTGTCGTTGAGCAGTTCTTC | CASSGVVEQFF
- | TRBJ1-5 | TRBV12-3/TRBV12-4 | - | TGTGCCAGCAGTCCGAGCGCAGGGATCGTTCAGCCCCAGCATTTT | CASSPSAGIVQPQHF
- | TRBJ2-1 | TRBV27 | - | TGTGCCAGCAGTTCCAGTGTCACTTCCTACAATGAGCAGTTCTTC | CASSSSVTSYNEQFF
- | TRBJ2-7 | TRBV5-1 | TRBD1 | TGCGCCAGCAGCTCCCGGGACAGGGGGAGGGGCGAGCAGTACTTC | CASSSRDRGRGEQYF
medium-sized | TRBJ2-3 | TRBV2 | - | TGTGCCAGCAGTGAGGGGACAGATACGCAGTATTTT | CASSEGTDTQYF
- | TRBJ1-1 | TRBV5-1 | - | TGCGCCAGCAGCCGATTGGAATCTGGCTTGGGGGTGAACACTGAAGCTTTCTTT | CASSRLESGLGVNTEAFF
- | TRBJ1-2 | TRBV6-5 | TRBD1 | TGTGCCAGCAGTTATGGGGACCAAAGGGACAGGGGCCTCTTGGGCTACACCTTC | CASSYGDQRDRGLLGYTF
few | TRBJ1-1 | TRBV5-4 | - | TGTGCCAGCAGCTTGGATCGGGGAACAGCTTTCTTT | CASSLDRGTAFF
- | TRBJ2-4 | TRBV28 | - | TGTGCCAGCAGTTTATACGAGACGGCTATCAAAAACATTCAGTACTTC | CASSLYETAIKNIQYF
- | TRBJ2-5 | TRBV23-1 | - | TGCGCCAGCAGTCAACTCGAGGCGATACAAGAGACCCAGTACTTC | CASSQLEAIQETQYF
few | TRBJ2-7 | TRBV19 | TRBD1 | TGTGCCAGTAGTCCCCGACAGGGGGCCTACGAGCAGTACTTC | CASSPRQGAYEQYF
- | TRBJ1-1 | TRBV5-1 | - | TGCGCCAGCGGGAGAGAGGCGAACACTGAAGCTTTCTTT | CASGREANTEAFF
- | TRBJ2-2 | TRBV19 | TRBD2 | TGTGCCAGTAATGGACTAGCGGGGGGGTTCGGGGAGCTGTTTTTT | CASNGLAGGFGELFF
few | TRBJ1-2 | TRBV12-3/TRBV12-4 | - | TGTGCCAGCAGCCTATTCCGGGGTTATGGCTACACCTTC | CASSLFRGYGYTF
few | TRBJ1-5 | TRBV19 | - | TGTGCCAGTAGTTCAGGCGAGGGCAATCAGCCCCAGCATTTT | CASSSGEGNQPQHF
- | TRBJ1-1 | TRBV20-1 | - | - | CSARADSSHYEQYFGPVTEAFF
once | TRBJ2-7 | TRBV27 | TRBD1 | TGTGCCAGCAGACCCGGGACAGGGTATTACGAGCAGTACTTC | CASRPGTGYYEQYF
- | TRBJ1-1 | TRBV19 | TRBD1 | TGTGCCAGTAGTAGAGACAGGGCCGGGGCTTTCTTT | CASSRDRAGAFF
- | TRBJ1-2 | TRBV12-3/TRBV12-4 | TRBD1 | TGTTCCAGCAGTTTAAGAGGGGGCAAGGGCTACACCTTC | CSSSLRGGKGYTF
- | TRBJ1-6 | TRBV9 | - | TGTGCCAGCAGCGTAGGCGACGGCACGAGTTCACCCCTCCACTTT | CASSVGDGTSSPLHF
- | TRBJ2-3 | TRBV20-1 | - | TGCAGTGTAGTGCTTACCAGCACAGATACGCAGTATTTT | CSVVLTSTDTQYF
- | TRBJ2-1 | TRBV7-8 | - | TGTGCCAGCAGCTTAGTGCTGCGGTCGTACGATAAGCAGTTCTTC | CASSLVLRSYDKQFF
- | TRBJ2-7 | TRBV18 | TRBD1 | TGTGCCAGCTCAGGGACAGTAACCTACGAGCAGTACTTC | CASSGTVTYEQYF
few | TRBJ2-1 | TRBV7-9 | TRBD2 | TGTGCCCTCCCCGGGACTATCAATGAGCAGTTCTTC | CALPGTINEQFF
- | TRBJ1-1 | TRBV20-1 | - | TGCAGTGCGCCGACGGAACGGGTCACTGAAGCTTTCTTT | CSAPTERVTEAFF
- | TRBJ2-5 | TRBV19 | TRBD2 | TGTGCCAGTAGTCGAGGACTAGCGGCCTCAGAGACCCAGTACTTC | CASSRGLAASETQYF
- | TRBJ2-3 | TRBV7-9 | - | TGTGCCAGCAGCTTGCGGGACGTCGGGACTCAAGCGACGCAGTATTTT | CASSLRDVGTQATQYF
few | TRBJ1-1 | TRBV20-1 | - | TGCAGTGCTAGATCCCTATACTCGAACACTGAAGCTTTCTTT | CSARSLYSNTEAFF
- | TRBJ1-5 | TRBV20-1 | TRBD1 | TGCAGTGCTCTTCCGGGACAGGCCAATCAGCCCCAGCATTTT | CSALPGQANQPQHF
few | TRBJ2-7 | TRBV20-1 | - | TGCAGTGCTAGAGCCGACAGTTCTCACTACGAGCAGTACTTC | CSARADSSHYEQYF
- | TRBJ2-2 | TRBV19 | - | TGTGCCAGTAGTATAGACAGGGGCGCGAACACCGGGGAGCTGTTTTTT | CASSIDRGANTGELFF
- | TRBJ2-3 | TRBV19 | - | TGTGCCAGTAGTATAGCAGATACGCAGTATTTT | CASSIADTQYF
once | TRBJ2-7 | TRBV5-6 | - | TGTGCCAGCAGCTTGACAGGGTGGTACGAGCAGTACTTC | CASSLTGWYEQYF